The sequence of this TCR beta chain was determined in a study of T-cell memory formation after mild COVID-19. This clonotype was found a few times. Using its own MiXCR run on the 5' RACE reads, TCRdb lists one record per CDR3 protein. The data contain some 250,000 distinct CDR3 sequences, roughly 17% of them singletons. Germline V gene lookup returns CDR1 MNHEY and CDR2 SVGAGI. V lost 6 bases and J lost 0; bases outside the gene matches: 5. This CDR3 spans 15 amino acids. This chain uses TRBV6-5 with TRBJ1-3; 7 bases match TRBD1. The TCR comes from a man in his late teens or twenties who had mild COVID-19 (a few samples of this study predate the infection). Cell type and time point are not known. Sequencing used PBMCs or a T cell subset sorted from them (not recorded which). CDR3 amino acids: CASSRGIHSGNTIYF. For the CDR3, the DNA is TGTGCCAGCAGCAGGGGGATCCACTCTGGAAACACCATATATTTT.